This T cell receptor beta chain emerged from a study of human T cells and chemical hapten exposure. Study overall: TCR yields per sample varied, mainly owing to small pooled library volume differences. Study observations and caveats: Expanded TCR counts at PT1 went up together with patch test score, a positive correlation.

This clonotype was recorded a few times. The antigen remains unidentified. This CDR3 has 13 residues. From germline, CDR1 is SEHNR and CDR2 FQNEAQ (reference sequence). The V and J ends lost 3 bases and 1 base respectively, with 7 bases between them. From the RACE reads, TCRdb called clonotypes with MiXCR, one entry per CDR3 protein. Altogether around 85,000 distinct CDR3 sequences are present, under 15% being singletons, with the ten largest covering approximately 5.2%. As to time point: patch test 3, about 24 weeks after DPC sensitization. As to treatment: therapeutic diphenylcyclopropenone sensitization with weekly scalp DPC.

The starting material was whole blood, obtained in connection with sensitization to the hapten diphenylcyclopropenone (DPC). The V gene is TRBV7-9, the J gene TRBJ2-7; D gene unclear. The clonotype comes from a woman in her fifties or sixties with alopecia areata. Some clones in this sample may be carry-over from other donors' samples. In DNA form, the CDR3 reads TGTGCCAGCAGCTTGGATGCATCCTACGAGCAGTACTTC. This gives the protein CASSLDASYEQYF.